The entry that follows covers one TCR beta chain sequence. How the authors handled the data: Amplifying reference gene primers gave estimates of nucleated cell counts. The table came from immunoSEQ multiplex PCR; TCRdb's copy has only in-frame clones and leaves some out. V and J calls and clone size come straight from that table; D and trimming were deduced from the DNA. The data hold over 350,000 clones, with roughly 89% observed a single time. This record belongs to a study of blood T cell repertoires in COVID-19. Study overall: The samples span acute and convalescent COVID-19 from the United States, Italy and Spain. Sample material is recorded as cDNA or gDNA derived from T cells, B-cell-depleted T cells, or PBMCs.

Germline assignment: CDR1 LGHDT and CDR2 YNNKEL (reference sequence). With 5 bases removed from V and 4 bases from J, the gap between germline ends came to 10 bases. This CDR3 has 13 amino acids. The origin of this receptor is a woman in her thirties with acute or convalescent COVID-19. The chain carries TRBV3-1 (or the pseudogene TRBV3-2) and TRBJ2-3; D not certain. Sample: peripheral blood. The CDR3 loop is CASSGREPDTQYF. The CDR3 bases are TGTGCCAGCAGCGGTCGAGAGCCAGATACGCAGTATTTT.